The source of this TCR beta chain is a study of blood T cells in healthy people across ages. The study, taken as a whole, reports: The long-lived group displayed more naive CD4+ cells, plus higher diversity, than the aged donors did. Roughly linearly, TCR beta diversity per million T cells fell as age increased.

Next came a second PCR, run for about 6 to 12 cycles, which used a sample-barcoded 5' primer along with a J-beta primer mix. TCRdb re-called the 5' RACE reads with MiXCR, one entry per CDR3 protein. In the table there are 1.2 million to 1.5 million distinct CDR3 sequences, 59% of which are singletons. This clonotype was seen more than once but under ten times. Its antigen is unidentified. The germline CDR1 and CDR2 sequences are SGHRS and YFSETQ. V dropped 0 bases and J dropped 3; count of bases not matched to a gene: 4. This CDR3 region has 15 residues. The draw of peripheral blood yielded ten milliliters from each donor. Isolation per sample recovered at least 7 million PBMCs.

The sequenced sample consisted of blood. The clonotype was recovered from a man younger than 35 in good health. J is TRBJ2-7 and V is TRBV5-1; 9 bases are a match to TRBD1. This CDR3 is CASSLDWTGDYEQYF. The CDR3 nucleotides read TGCGCCAGCAGCTTGGATTGGACAGGGGACTACGAGCAGTACTTC.